This entry lists 17 T cell receptor beta chains sequenced from one sample in a study of T cell repertoires in cytomegalovirus infection. One entry per CDR3 protein, called by TCRdb with MiXCR from the reads. The repertoire holds hundreds of thousands of distinct CDR3 sequences, with 25% to 40% as singletons. The antigens for these receptors are not known. Sequenced material: cultured CD8+ T cells from PBMCs, taken from culture after CMV antigen stimulation. These receptors were taken from a human donor in good health (CMV status not recorded). Some clones in this sample may be carry-over from other donors' samples.

This chain links TRBV6-2 or TRBV6-3 with TRBJ2-7, with D perhaps assigned TRBD1 or TRBD2 (5 bases each). Germline V gene data show CDR1 as MNHEY and CDR2 as SVGEGT. The CDR3 loop spans 15 amino acids. V dropped 2 bases and J dropped 8 bases, with 19 bases sitting between them. The CDR3 nucleotides are TGTGCCAGCAGTTACCTACCTGGGACCTCGGACCAGCAGTACTTC. Translation gives CASSYLPGTSDQQYF.

The chain links TRBV27 to TRBJ2-5; 7 bases are shared with TRBD1. The CDR3 sequence is 13 residues long. V was clipped by 6 bases and J by 3 bases; unmatched bases: 4. The V gene's germline CDR1 is MNHEY and CDR2 SMNVEV (reference sequence). The CDR3 nucleotides are TGTGCCAGCAGAAGACAGGGAAAAGAGACCCAGTACTTC. This codes for CASRRQGKETQYF.

In its sample, this clonotype was seen a few times. This chain uses TRBV5-4 with TRBJ2-2, with 9 bases aligning to TRBD1. Germline V gene data show CDR1 as SGHNT and CDR2 as YYREEE (reference sequence). The CDR3 has 17 amino acids. Trimming removed 0 bases from V and 4 bases from J; junction bases left unmatched: 7. CDR3 residues: CASSLAKGTGRTGELFF. The CDR3 DNA reads TGTGCCAGCAGCTTGGCCAAAGGGACAGGGCGCACCGGGGAGCTGTTTTTT.

The chain recombines TRBV5-6 with TRBJ1-1; no clear D. V dropped 3 bases and J dropped 4 bases, with 13 bases sitting between them. CDR1 SGHDT and CDR2 YYEEEE come from the germline V gene. There are 14 residues in the CDR3. CDR3 sequence: CASSSWVRSTEAFF. In nucleotides, the CDR3 is TGTGCCAGCAGCTCATGGGTTCGGAGCACTGAAGCTTTCTTT.

Only a few counts were recorded for this clonotype. The genes are TRBV5-6 and TRBJ1-1; 10 positions agree with TRBD1. The length of the CDR3 is 17 residues. V trimming: 3 bases; J trimming: 2 bases; junction bases outside the gene matches: 10. Per the germline V gene, CDR1 is SGHDT and CDR2 is YYEEEE. The CDR3 coding sequence is TGTGCCAGCAGCTGGGACAGGGGTTCAAGGGGCAACACTGAAGCTTTCTTT. This gives the protein CASSWDRGSRGNTEAFF.

This clonotype has a handful of counts. This chain connects TRBV10-3 to TRBJ1-3, with D unclear. Germline assignment: CDR1 ENHRY and CDR2 SYGVKD. V was cut by 0 bases and J by 4 bases, with 4 bases left in between. The CDR3 is made up of 13 amino acids. The CDR3 DNA reads as TGTGCCATCAGTGAGTCGGAGGGAAACACCATATATTTT. It yields the protein CAISESEGNTIYF.

At least ten counts were recorded for this clonotype. This chain joins TRBV7-2 and TRBJ2-7; D is ambiguous. V was cut by 1 base and J by 3 bases, with 7 bases left in between. There are 13 residues in the CDR3. Per the germline V gene, CDR1 is SGHTA and CDR2 is FQGNSA. Here the CDR3 reads CASSLGLSYEQYV. The CDR3 DNA is TGTGCCAGCAGCTTAGGACTGAGCTACGAGCAGTACGTC.

This clonotype was found a few times. The chain has TRBV7-6 and TRBJ1-5; D not resolved. The CDR3 totals 14 residues. Germline V gives CDR1 SGHVS, CDR2 FNYEAQ. V lost 5 bases and J lost 6, with 14 bases in between. The CDR3 is CASSPRATGQPQHF. CDR3 nucleotides: TGTGCCAGCAGCCCGAGGGCGACGGGTCAGCCCCAGCATTTT.

The chain carries TRBV4-1 and TRBJ2-2; TRBD1 agrees at 7 bases. Germline V gene data show CDR1 as MGHRA and CDR2 as YSYEKL. The J segment lost 3 bases and the V segment lost 3 bases, leaving 4 bases of the junction unmatched. The length of the CDR3 is 15 residues. The CDR3 loop reads CASSQGQSHTGELFF. CDR3 nucleotide sequence: TGCGCCAGCAGCCAGGGACAGAGCCACACCGGGGAGCTGTTTTTT.

Only a few counts were recorded for this clonotype. The chain is built from TRBV19 and TRBJ2-7; D unclear. Germline-derived CDR1 and CDR2 are LNHDA and SQIVND (reference sequence). There are 12 residues in the CDR3. Trimming took off 0 bases at V and 4 bases at J, with 4 bases between the two ends. Here the CDR3 reads CASSIDEYEQYF. In nucleotides, the CDR3 is TGTGCCAGTAGTATAGATGAGTACGAGCAGTACTTC.

The chain joins TRBV6-5 to TRBJ1-2; D remains ambiguous. The germline V gene encodes CDR1 MNHEY and CDR2 SVGAGI. The CDR3 spans 14 residues. The germline V and J ends were trimmed by 0 bases and 7 bases, with 12 bases remaining between them. DNA for the CDR3: TGTGCCAGCAGTTACTCCGAGCAGTGGGCTGGCTACACCTTC. Protein product: CASSYSEQWAGYTF.

On this clonotype itself: This sequence may be a read error, since a much larger clone differs from it by one base. The chain has TRBV7-2 and TRBJ2-5; D not certain. The CDR3 spans 11 residues. Germline V gene data show CDR1 as SGHTA and CDR2 as FQGNSA. This chain's CDR3 is CVSSKRETQYF. The DNA of the CDR3 is TGTGTCAGCAGCAAGAGAGAGACCCAGTACTTC.

The chain is built from TRBV19 and TRBJ2-7; D remains ambiguous. This CDR3 has 14 residues. Trimming cost V 7 bases and J 2 bases, with 15 bases left between them. The germline CDR1 and CDR2 sequences are LNHDA and SQIVND (reference sequence). In DNA, the CDR3 is TGTGCCAGTATATCGGCGGTAGATACCTACGAGCAGTACGTC. Translated: CASISAVDTYEQYV.

This chain links TRBV6-1 with TRBJ2-1; possibly TRBD1 or TRBD2 for D (7 bases each). Germline V gene lookup returns CDR1 MNHNS and CDR2 SASEGT. The CDR3 runs 17 residues. V was shortened by 2 bases and J by 9 bases, with 23 bases between the two germline ends. This CDR3 is CASSESAGGLPRGEQFF. Here the CDR3 DNA reads TGTGCCAGCAGTGAAAGCGCAGGGGGACTACCTAGGGGTGAGCAGTTCTTC.

This clonotype was detected many times. This rearrangement joins TRBV27 to TRBJ2-1; a weak D match, TRBD2 (5 bases). The CDR3 has 13 residues. Germline CDR1 is MNHEY and CDR2 is SMNVEV (reference sequence). Deletions cut 10 bases from V and 7 bases from J, with 17 bases between. The CDR3 region is CATDVAGGNEQFF. Here the CDR3 DNA reads TGTGCCACCGATGTGGCGGGTGGGAATGAGCAGTTCTTC.

In its sample, this clonotype was seen a few times. This chain uses TRBV6-6 with TRBJ2-3; 8 positions match TRBD2. The V and J ends lost 8 bases and 2 bases, in that order; junction bases with no gene match: 6. There are 14 residues in the CDR3. Looked up from germline, CDR1 is MNHNY and CDR2 is SVGAGI (reference sequence). This chain's CDR3 is CASLLAGITDTQYF. Here the CDR3 DNA reads TGTGCCAGCCTCTTAGCGGGGATCACAGATACGCAGTATTTT.

This clonotype was seen a few times. The V gene is TRBV6-1, the J gene TRBJ1-6, with no clear D. Germline V gives CDR1 MNHNS, CDR2 SASEGT. CDR3 length equals 13 residues. The V gene lost 6 bases and the J gene lost 5 bases, with 8 bases spanning the gap. CDR3 DNA sequence: TGTGCCAGCAGCGACCTAGATAATTCACCCCTCCACTTT. As protein: CASSDLDNSPLHF.